These 25 T cell receptor beta chains share one sample of origin, sequenced in a study of cytomegalovirus exposure and HLA in healthy donors. This PCR relied on a set of 60 Vbeta primers and 13 Jbeta primers. The protocol was immunoSEQ multiplex PCR, while the TCRdb copy is restricted to in-frame clones and leaves out a portion. The table has some 190,000 clones, about 85% seen once; the top ten hold about 1.3%. The sample comprised PBMCs. These receptors all stem from a girl between 10 and 17 years old in good health and CMV-seropositive.

In DNA, the CDR3 is TGTGCCACCAGAGACAGGGGTCCTACCGAGCAGTACTTC. It codes for CATRDRGPTEQYF. The chain couples TRBV15 to TRBJ2-7, with 8 bases identical to TRBD1. J lost 6 bases, V lost 6 bases, and 7 bases had no gene match. The V gene's germline CDR1 is LNHNV and CDR2 YYDKDF (reference sequence). The CDR3 is made up of 13 amino acids.

The J gene is TRBJ2-3, the V gene TRBV30, with 7 bases lining up with TRBD2. The CDR3 sequence is 18 residues long. The V and J ends lost 1 base and 2 bases, in that order; junction bases with no gene match: 15. CDR1 and CDR2 from the germline V gene are GTSNPN and SVGIG (reference sequence). CDR3 nucleotides: TGTGCCTGGAGTGCGGGTACCGGAGGGCTAGCGGACACAGATACGCAGTATTTT. As protein: CAWSAGTGGLADTDTQYF. Variable domain in full (rest from reference TRBV30 and TRBJ2-3): SQTIHQWPATLVQPVGSPLSLECTVEGTSNPNLYWYRQAAGRGLQLLFYSVGIGQISSEVPQNLSASRPQDRQFILSSKKLLLSDSGFYLCAWSAGTGGLADTDTQYFGPGTRLTVL.

The V call is TRBV30, the J call TRBJ2-1; 11 nucleotides match TRBD2. Trimming at V came to 1 base and at J to 4 bases, leaving 12 bases not matched to a gene. This CDR3 is built from 18 residues. Looked up from germline, CDR1 is GTSNPN and CDR2 is SVGIG (reference sequence). In nucleotides, the CDR3 is TGTGCCTGGAGTGCAAGGGGCTGGGGACTAGCGGATTACAATGAGCAGTTCTTC. This codes for CAWSARGWGLADYNEQFF.

The chain is built from TRBV6-4 and TRBJ2-1; D gene uncertain. CDR3 length equals 13 residues. Germline V CDR1 and CDR2: MRHNA, SNTAGT. Trimming removed 2 bases at V and 6 bases at J, with 8 bases between. This CDR3 reads CASSDPIRNEQFF. The CDR3 DNA reads as TGTGCCAGCAGTGACCCTATTCGCAATGAGCAGTTCTTC.

The chain couples TRBV10-3 to TRBJ1-1; TRBD1 agrees at 7 bases. The J segment lost 6 bases and the V segment lost 5 bases, leaving 6 bases of the junction unmatched. The CDR3 totals 13 residues. Germline V gene lookup returns CDR1 ENHRY and CDR2 SYGVKD. CDR3 nucleotide sequence: TGTGCCATCAGTCCTACAGGGGAGGCTGAAGCTTTCTTT. Amino acid sequence: CAISPTGEAEAFF.

This clone was picked up a small number of times. The chain joins TRBV5-1 to TRBJ2-3; maybe TRBD2 (5 bases). V shed 4 bases and J shed 1 base, with 13 bases lying between them. Germline V gene lookup returns CDR1 SGHRS and CDR2 YFSETQ. This CDR3 is built from 15 residues. The CDR3 DNA is TGCGCCAGCAGCGAGGGCAACTCCGGCACAGATACGCAGTATTTT. It specifies CASSEGNSGTDTQYF.

This rearrangement joins TRBV6-5 to TRBJ2-3; D uncertain. The V gene's germline CDR1 is MNHEY and CDR2 SVGAGI. This CDR3 spans 11 amino acids. V shed 3 bases and J shed 5 bases, with 3 bases lying between them. CDR3 in amino acids: CASSYIDTQYF. The CDR3 DNA follows: TGTGCCAGCAGTTATATAGATACGCAGTATTTT.

This clone was counted between two and nine times. The chain recombines TRBV19 with TRBJ1-5, with TRBD1 as a possible D gene (6 bases). The germline V and J ends were trimmed by 1 base and 4 bases, with 8 bases remaining between them. The length of the CDR3 is 14 residues. CDR1 and CDR2 (germline): LNHDA, SQIVND (reference sequence). The DNA for the CDR3 is TGTGCCAGTAGTATAGCCGGGACAAATCAGCCCCAGCATTTT. It encodes CASSIAGTNQPQHF.

This clone showed up just once. The chain links TRBV30 to TRBJ1-5, with TRBD1 matching over 7 bases. CDR3 length: 16 amino acids. With 0 bases clipped from V and 2 bases from J, the junction kept 7 bases outside the gene matches. CDR1 and CDR2 (germline): GTSNPN, SVGIG (reference sequence). The CDR3 nucleotides are TGTGCCTGGAGTGTACTAAGGACAGGTGGCAATCAGCCCCAGCATTTT. Amino acid sequence: CAWSVLRTGGNQPQHF.

In its sample, this clone was seen a few times. J is TRBJ1-2 and V is TRBV6-5, with D perhaps matching TRBD1 (5 bases). The CDR3 is made up of 14 amino acids. Per germline, CDR1 MNHEY and CDR2 SVGAGI. Trimming stripped 7 bases from V and 4 bases from J, with 16 bases between. CDR3 in DNA: TGTGCCAGCACCGGCAGGGAAATGAGCTATGGCTACACCTTC. Translating gives CASTGREMSYGYTF.

The sample holds a few counts of this clone. The rearrangement joins TRBV6-5 to TRBJ2-1; 7 bases match TRBD2. The germline CDR1 and CDR2 sequences are MNHEY and SVGAGI. Trimming removed 6 bases from V and 9 bases from J; junction bases left unmatched: 11. This CDR3 is 14 amino acids long. The CDR3 sequence is CASSLTSEPGEQFF. The CDR3 DNA reads TGTGCCAGCAGCCTAACTAGCGAACCAGGTGAGCAGTTCTTC.

This sequence joins TRBV7-9 and TRBJ2-1; 11 nucleotides align to TRBD2. Germline CDR1 reads SEHNR; CDR2 reads FQNEAQ (reference sequence). This CDR3 region has 15 residues. With V trimmed by 1 base and J by 10 bases, 6 bases remained unmatched. CDR3 sequence: CASSLVLAGGREQFF. The CDR3 nucleotides are TGTGCCAGCAGCTTAGTCCTAGCGGGAGGCCGGGAGCAGTTCTTC.

The chain has TRBV20-1 and TRBJ2-1, with 8 bases identical to TRBD2. Germline trimming cut 3 bases from V and 15 bases from J; bases unmatched to any gene: 7. CDR1 is DFQATT, CDR2 SNEGSKA, per germline (reference sequence). This CDR3 has 11 amino acids. The CDR3 nucleotides are TGCAGTGCTAGTGCCGGGACTAGGTTGTTCTTC. Translation: CSASAGTRLFF.

The chain has TRBV5-6 and TRBJ2-2, with TRBD2 identical over 9 bases. V shed 1 base, J shed 4 bases, and the junction held 5 bases outside the gene matches. CDR3 length: 16 amino acids. CDR1 is SGHDT and CDR2 is YYEEEE in the germline V gene. This CDR3 is CASSLKTSGPTGELFF. The CDR3 region has the DNA TGTGCCAGCAGCTTGAAAACTAGCGGGCCCACCGGGGAGCTGTTTTTT.

The chain joins TRBV10-3 to TRBJ1-5; 9 bases are shared with TRBD1. Germline-derived CDR1 and CDR2 are ENHRY and SYGVKD. This CDR3 has 17 amino acids. V dropped 0 bases and J dropped 6; count of bases not matched to a gene: 9. The CDR3 sequence: CAISESGPGQGAQPQHF. The CDR3 bases are TGTGCCATCAGTGAGTCCGGCCCGGGACAGGGCGCTCAGCCCCAGCATTTT.

The rearrangement joins TRBV9 to TRBJ2-3; TRBD2 aligns across 7 bases. The CDR3 sequence is 19 residues long. The germline CDR1 and CDR2 sequences are SGDLS and YYNGEE. The V and J ends lost 0 bases and 0 bases, in that order; junction bases with no gene match: 13. CDR3 coding DNA: TGTGCCAGCAGCGTAGGGTCGATGGCTAGCGGATATAGCACAGATACGCAGTATTTT. It is translated as CASSVGSMASGYSTDTQYF.

CDR3 in amino acids: CASSRAYNEQFF. DNA for the CDR3: TGTGCCAGCAGCAGAGCATACAATGAGCAGTTCTTC. The rearrangement joins TRBV9 to TRBJ2-1, with D unresolved. The CDR3 covers 12 residues. V lost 4 bases and J 4 bases, leaving 6 bases between the germline ends. Per germline, CDR1 SGDLS and CDR2 YYNGEE.

The chain carries TRBV11-2 and TRBJ2-3; D possibly corresponds to TRBD2 (6 bases). Germline CDR1 and CDR2: SGHAT and FQNNGV. This CDR3 has 16 amino acids. Trimming stripped 4 bases from V and 0 bases from J, with 14 bases between. The CDR3 loop reads CASSWSGTPSTDTQYF. The CDR3 nucleotides are TGTGCCAGCAGCTGGTCGGGGACTCCGAGCACAGATACGCAGTATTTT. The variable domain in full, with the rest retrieved from reference TRBV11-2 and TRBJ2-3, is EAGVAQSPRYKIIEKRQSVAFWCNPISGHATLYWYQQILGQGPKLLIQFQNNGVVDDSQLPKDRFSAERLKGVDSTLKIQPAKLEDSAVYLCASSWSGTPSTDTQYFGPGTRLTVL.

The chain carries TRBV6-5 and TRBJ1-4; D possibly corresponds to TRBD1 (5 bases). The V gene lost 8 bases and the J gene lost 5 bases, with 15 bases spanning the gap. CDR1 and CDR2 (germline): MNHEY, SVGAGI. The CDR3 spans 14 residues. CDR3 protein: CASRTGERNEKLFF. The CDR3 nucleotides are TGTGCCAGCCGCACGGGGGAGCGGAATGAAAAACTGTTTTTT.

This clone was counted once. The chain recombines TRBV29-1 with TRBJ2-1, with 7 bases that match TRBD2. The CDR3 totals 16 residues. The V gene end was trimmed by 2 bases and the J gene end by 7 bases; junction bases not matched to a gene: 14. Germline lookup yields CDR1 SQVTM and CDR2 ANQGSEA. CDR3 residues: CSVERRDGTSANEQFF. CDR3 bases: TGCAGCGTTGAACGACGGGACGGCACTAGCGCAAATGAGCAGTTCTTC.

The rearrangement joins TRBV10-2 to TRBJ1-1, with a tentative D call TRBD1 (5 bases). The germline V and J ends were trimmed by 4 bases and 5 bases, with 11 bases remaining between them. Per germline, CDR1 WSHSY and CDR2 SAAADI. CDR3 length: 13 amino acids. In DNA, the CDR3 is TGCGCCAGCAGTGCCCAGGGTGATACTGAAGCTTTCTTT. Its translation: CASSAQGDTEAFF.

This rearrangement joins TRBV15 to TRBJ2-2, with 7 bases fitting TRBD2. V lost 3 bases, J lost 1 base, and 11 bases stayed unmatched. CDR1 is LNHNV and CDR2 is YYDKDF in the germline V gene (reference sequence). The CDR3 has 18 residues. The CDR3 DNA reads TGTGCCACCAGCAGTCCGGCGGGAGACCCGAGGAACACCGGGGAGCTGTTTTTT. Translating gives CATSSPAGDPRNTGELFF.

The chain links TRBV29-1 to TRBJ2-5; 7 nucleotides align to TRBD2. The DNA end favors TRBJ2-7, so the J call may be wrong. The germline CDR1 and CDR2 sequences are SQVTM and ANQGSEA. The CDR3 runs 13 residues. The CDR3, as DNA: TGCAGCGTCTGTAGCGGGTCGTCCTACGAGCAGTACTTC. The encoded protein is CSVCSGSSYEQYF.

The genes are TRBV4-2 and TRBJ1-2, with TRBD1 matching over 10 bases. The V gene end was trimmed by 0 bases and the J gene end by 0 bases; junction bases not matched to a gene: 16. This CDR3 is 21 amino acids long. From germline, CDR1 is LGHNA and CDR2 YNFKEQ. CDR3 in amino acids: CASSQDILPTRDRGANYGYTF. The CDR3 region has the DNA TGTGCCAGCAGCCAAGATATCTTGCCGACACGGGACAGGGGAGCTAACTATGGCTACACCTTC.

This clone was observed a single time. V usage is TRBV14 and J usage is TRBJ2-1; 10 bases line up with TRBD2. CDR3 length: 15 amino acids. Germline lookup yields CDR1 SGHDN and CDR2 FVKESK. With 5 bases clipped from V and 4 bases from J, the junction kept 5 bases outside the gene matches. The CDR3 is CASSSLAGVYNEQFF. The DNA of the CDR3 is TGTGCCAGCAGCTCGCTAGCGGGGGTATACAATGAGCAGTTCTTC.